This T cell receptor (beta chain) is from a study of blood T cell repertoires in COVID-19. Study-wide context: The analysed material was cDNA or gDNA that came from T cells, B-cell-depleted T cells, or PBMCs.

Germline V gene data show CDR1 as SGHTA and CDR2 as FQGTGA. Trimming cost V 5 bases and J 0 bases, with 12 bases left between them. This CDR3 contains 15 residues. The protocol was immunoSEQ multiplex PCR, while the TCRdb copy is restricted to in-frame clones and leaves out a portion. Of hundreds of thousands of clones detected, about 87% appear once; the ten largest clones hold around 9%. The sample taken for sequencing was PBMCs or T cells enriched from blood (not recorded which). This receptor was taken from a woman younger than 35 who had recovered from COVID-19. V is TRBV7-3 and J is TRBJ2-3; no definite D call. In DNA, the CDR3 is TGTGCCAGCAGCCCCGAGTATAGTAGCACAGATACGCAGTATTTT. This codes for CASSPEYSSTDTQYF.